The 31 T cell receptor beta chains below were found in one sample sequenced in a study of T cells after yellow fever vaccination. In TCRdb, the 5' RACE reads were re-called with MiXCR into one record per CDR3 protein. The table has some 300,000 distinct CDR3 sequences, around 8.1% seen once; the top ten hold around 17%. The sequencing used PBMCs, collected roughly 47 days after the first yellow fever vaccination. Source of these receptors: a man aged 18 to 30 who received the YFV17D yellow fever vaccine.

This clonotype was recorded at least ten times. The V call is TRBV29-1, the J call TRBJ2-5; D might be TRBD2 (6 bases). The CDR3 length is 15 residues. Per germline, CDR1 SQVTM and CDR2 ANQGSEA. V was trimmed by 8 bases and J by 4 bases, leaving 23 bases between them. The DNA of the CDR3 is TGCAGCCTGACGGTTTCAGGGAGGAAAGGAGAGACCCAGTACTTC. Translated: CSLTVSGRKGETQYF.

The rearrangement links TRBV5-6 to TRBJ2-5; D is perhaps TRBD1 or TRBD2 (5 bases each). Trimming removed 0 bases from V and 1 base from J, with 7 bases in between. The CDR3 length is 14 residues. Looked up from germline, CDR1 is SGHDT and CDR2 is YYEEEE. The CDR3 DNA sequence: TGTGCCAGCAGCTTGGACGGGGCCCAAGAGACCCAGTACTTC. Protein: CASSLDGAQETQYF.

In its sample, this clonotype was seen many times. V usage is TRBV2 and J usage is TRBJ2-2, with a tentative D call TRBD2 (6 bases). CDR3 size: 14 residues. Per the germline V gene, CDR1 is SNHLY and CDR2 is FYNNEI. With 7 bases removed from V and 4 bases from J, the gap between germline ends came to 13 bases. As DNA, the CDR3 is TGTGCCAGCACTCGGCAGGGAGGCACCGGGGAGCTGTTTTTT. Amino acid sequence: CASTRQGGTGELFF.

This clonotype was found a few times. The V gene is TRBV20-1, the J gene TRBJ2-3; 11 bases map to TRBD2. The CDR3 is 13 residues long. From germline, CDR1 is DFQATT and CDR2 SNEGSKA (reference sequence). V shed 5 bases and J 6 bases; nucleotides not matched to a gene: 4. The CDR3 DNA reads as TGCAGTGCTCCATCTAGCGGGGGGGATACGCAGTATTTT. It translates to CSAPSSGGDTQYF.

Worth noting for this clonotype: One junction end does not reproduce the germline sequence, and a read error may be involved. CDR3 in DNA: TGCGCCAGCAGCTTGGAAGGGGCTGGAAACACCAGATATTTT. Protein product: CASSLEGAGNTRYF. The chain has TRBV5-1 and TRBJ1-3, with D possibly matching TRBD1 (5 bases). Germline assignment: CDR1 SGHRS and CDR2 YFSETQ. This CDR3 is built from 14 residues.

V and J are TRBV9 and TRBJ2-2, with a possible D match to TRBD1 (6 bases). V lost 3 bases and J 4 bases, leaving 19 bases between the germline ends. The germline V gene has CDR1 SGDLS and CDR2 YYNGEE. The CDR3 is 17 residues long. The DNA for the CDR3 is TGTGCCAGCAGCGAGTCCCCCAGGGGACGGAGCACCGGGGAGCTGTTTTTT. Its protein product is CASSESPRGRSTGELFF.

The chain recombines TRBV28 with TRBJ1-5; D not certain. V lost 1 base, J lost 3 bases, and 13 bases lay in between. The CDR3 spans 16 residues. The germline V gene has CDR1 MDHEN and CDR2 SYDVKM. The CDR3 spells CASSLFFGGANQPQHF. For the CDR3, the DNA is TGTGCCAGCAGTTTATTTTTTGGAGGAGCCAATCAGCCCCAGCATTTT.

This clonotype came up a few times. The V gene is TRBV4-1, the J gene TRBJ1-5; D might be TRBD1 (5 bases). The V gene's germline CDR1 is MGHRA and CDR2 YSYEKL. The CDR3 spans 16 residues. With 0 bases removed from V and 7 bases from J, the gap between germline ends came to 16 bases. CDR3 bases: TGCGCCAGCAGCCAAGAGGGGGTGGGAGGGCGGCAGCCCCAGCATTTT. Its translation: CASSQEGVGGRQPQHF.

The chain is built from TRBV5-5 and TRBJ2-1; 13 bases are a match to TRBD2. This CDR3 spans 16 amino acids. Germline values: CDR1 SGHKS, CDR2 YYEKEE (reference sequence). V shed 2 bases, J shed 7 bases, and the junction held 6 bases outside the gene matches. In nucleotides, the CDR3 is TGTGCCAGCAGCTTCCTTGGACTAGCGGGGGAGAATGAGCAGTTCTTC. Amino acids: CASSFLGLAGENEQFF.

DNA of the CDR3: TGTGCCAGCAGTTATACTTCAGTCCCTCGCACAGATACGCAGTATTTT. Translated, it gives CASSYTSVPRTDTQYF. The chain has TRBV6-4 and TRBJ2-3, with D hard to call. This CDR3 region has 16 residues. Trimming took 5 bases from V and 1 from J, leaving 16 bases between them. CDR1 and CDR2 (germline): MRHNA, SNTAGT.

A few counts support this clonotype. The chain recombines TRBV4-1 with TRBJ1-5; D gene uncertain. Germline values: CDR1 MGHRA, CDR2 YSYEKL. The CDR3 loop spans 17 amino acids. Trimming removed 0 bases from V and 3 bases from J, with 15 bases in between. The chain's CDR3 is CASSQEAGTNTNQPQHF. As DNA, the CDR3 is TGCGCCAGCAGCCAAGAGGCAGGAACGAATACCAATCAGCCCCAGCATTTT.

The chain uses TRBV20-1 and TRBJ2-3; TRBD1 agrees at 9 bases. Trimming at V came to 1 base and at J to 5 bases, leaving 4 bases not matched to a gene. Germline CDR1 and CDR2: DFQATT and SNEGSKA (reference sequence). CDR3 length equals 14 residues. The chain's CDR3 is CSARGDRAGDTQYF. CDR3 bases: TGCAGTGCTAGAGGGGACAGGGCGGGAGATACGCAGTATTTT.

The CDR3 DNA reads as TGTGCCAGCAGCTTCCGGGGGGTCAAGGACGAGCAGTACTTC. Translation: CASSFRGVKDEQYF. The chain links TRBV7-2 to TRBJ2-7; 7 bases align to TRBD2. V shed 3 bases and J 5 bases; nucleotides not matched to a gene: 7. Per the germline V gene, CDR1 is SGHTA and CDR2 is FQGNSA. The CDR3 is made up of 14 amino acids. The variable domain in full, completed from reference TRBV7-2 and TRBJ2-7, reads GAGVSQSPSNKVTEKGKDVELRCDPISGHTALYWYRQSLGQGLEFLIYFQGNSAPDKSGLPSDRFSAERTGGSVSTLTIQRTQQEDSAVYLCASSFRGVKDEQYFGPGTRLTVT.

J is TRBJ1-4 and V is TRBV5-4, with TRBD1 matching 10 bases. Germline V lookup: CDR1 SGHNT, CDR2 YYREEE (reference sequence). This CDR3 is 17 amino acids long. Germline trimming cut 4 bases from V and 8 bases from J; bases unmatched to any gene: 14. The CDR3 loop is CASSTGTGVGFGEKLFF. For the CDR3, the DNA is TGTGCCAGCAGCACTGGGACAGGGGTTGGTTTCGGCGAAAAACTGTTTTTT.

V and J are TRBV5-4 and TRBJ1-4; D not resolved. V lost 0 bases, J lost 0 bases, and 6 bases lay in between. Germline V gives CDR1 SGHNT, CDR2 YYREEE (reference sequence). This CDR3 spans 15 amino acids. CDR3 sequence: CASSLDSPTNEKLFF. CDR3 sequence (DNA): TGTGCCAGCAGCTTGGACTCCCCAACTAATGAAAAACTGTTTTTT. The variable domain in full, with the rest retrieved from reference TRBV5-4 and TRBJ1-4, is ETGVTQSPTHLIKTRGQQVTLRCSSQSGHNTVSWYQQALGQGPQFIFQYYREEENGRGNFPPRFSGLQFPNYSSELNVNALELDDSALYLCASSLDSPTNEKLFFGSGTQLSVL.

This chain's CDR3 is CASSSTTGGQETQYF. The DNA of the CDR3 is TGTGCCAGCAGTTCTACGACAGGGGGCCAAGAGACCCAGTACTTC. The chain links TRBV12-3 or TRBV12-4 to TRBJ2-5; 9 bases are a match to TRBD1. J was trimmed by 1 base and V by 4 bases; bases with no gene match: 4. The CDR3 runs 15 residues.

Written as DNA, the CDR3 is TGTGCCAGCAGCCAGGGGGGTTTCCAGACAGTCAAAAACATTCAGTACTTC. Translated: CASSQGGFQTVKNIQYF. The chain carries TRBV3-1 and TRBJ2-4; perhaps TRBD2 as D (6 bases). Germline-derived CDR1 and CDR2 are LGHDT and YNNKEL (reference sequence). The CDR3 runs to 17 residues. Trimming removed 3 bases at V and 3 bases at J, with 18 bases between.

This clonotype was seen a handful of times. The chain recombines TRBV7-8 with TRBJ1-5; 7 bases match TRBD1. The trim removed 1 base at V and 8 bases at J, leaving 8 bases unmatched. Germline assignment: CDR1 SGHVS and CDR2 FQNEAQ. The CDR3 is made up of 15 amino acids. CDR3 residues: CASSLVRDSYEPQHF. The CDR3 DNA sequence: TGTGCCAGCAGCTTAGTGCGGGACAGTTATGAGCCCCAGCATTTT.

This clonotype was found a few times. The rearrangement links TRBV7-2 to TRBJ1-1, with a tentative D call TRBD1 (6 bases). Germline V gene lookup returns CDR1 SGHTA and CDR2 FQGNSA. With 3 bases removed from V and 0 bases from J, the gap between germline ends came to 8 bases. This CDR3 has 14 residues. CDR3 sequence: CASSFQGLNTEAFF. CDR3 nucleotide sequence: TGTGCCAGCAGCTTTCAGGGGTTGAACACTGAAGCTTTCTTT.

The chain is built from TRBV7-6 and TRBJ1-2; D might be TRBD1 (6 bases). Trimming pared 5 bases from V and 8 bases from J, leaving 15 bases between. This CDR3 comprises 13 residues. Per the germline V gene, CDR1 is SGHVS and CDR2 is FNYEAQ. The CDR3 nucleotides read TGTGCCAGCAGCCGTACCTTGGGGGGCGGCTACACCTTC. Encoded protein: CASSRTLGGGYTF.

This clonotype was seen a few times. The chain joins TRBV5-1 to TRBJ1-5; D is ambiguous. Germline V gene lookup returns CDR1 SGHRS and CDR2 YFSETQ. The CDR3 has 15 amino acids. The V and J ends lost 0 bases and 0 bases respectively, with 7 bases between them. Here the CDR3 DNA reads TGCGCCAGCAGCTTGGGGGATTTTAGCAATCAGCCCCAGCATTTT. Translated: CASSLGDFSNQPQHF.

This clonotype was observed a few times. J is TRBJ2-1 and V is TRBV6-2 or TRBV6-3; 14 bases fit TRBD2. The germline V gene has CDR1 MNHEY and CDR2 SVGEGT. This CDR3 is built from 14 residues. The junction had 0 bases not matched to a gene; V was cut back by 5 bases and J by 6 bases. The CDR3 bases are TGTGCCAGCAGTGGACTAGCGGGAGGCAATGAGCAGTTCTTC. Its protein product is CASSGLAGGNEQFF.

In its sample, this clonotype was seen a few times. This rearrangement joins TRBV7-9 to TRBJ1-1; D might be TRBD1 (5 bases). CDR1 and CDR2 from the germline V gene are SEHNR and FQNEAQ (reference sequence). Trimming took 5 bases from V and 8 from J, leaving 12 bases between them. The CDR3 consists of 12 residues. The CDR3 DNA reads as TGTGCCAGCAGCGTGCCGGGGGGAGAAGCTTTCTTT. This sequence encodes CASSVPGGEAFF.

Many counts were recorded for this clonotype. The rearrangement uses TRBV7-2 and TRBJ2-3; D remains unclear. Germline CDR1 reads SGHTA; CDR2 reads FQGNSA. V shed 4 bases and J shed 4 bases, with 12 bases lying between them. CDR3 length: 14 residues. The CDR3 bases are TGTGCCAGCAGCTACAAGGGTTTTGCAGATACGCAGTATTTT. Its translation is CASSYKGFADTQYF.

The table lists this clonotype with many counts. J is TRBJ2-1 and V is TRBV3-1; D call uncertain. The length of the CDR3 is 16 residues. Between the trimmed V and J ends, which lost 3 bases and 4 bases, there was a span of 16 bases. Germline lookup yields CDR1 LGHDT and CDR2 YNNKEL (reference sequence). CDR3 protein: CASSHLPPLGYNEQFF. The CDR3 nucleotides read TGTGCCAGCAGCCACCTACCCCCTCTCGGGTACAATGAGCAGTTCTTC.

This clonotype showed up many times. This sequence joins TRBV7-8 and TRBJ1-3; D unclear. Germline V CDR1 and CDR2: SGHVS, FQNEAQ. The CDR3 spans 12 residues. Trimming took 1 base from V and 5 from J, leaving 3 bases between them. As DNA, the CDR3 is TGTGCCAGCAGCTTAGATAGAAACACCATATATTTT. This translates into CASSLDRNTIYF.

The table lists this clonotype with a few counts. This rearrangement joins TRBV7-8 to TRBJ1-5, with D uncertain. This CDR3 contains 14 residues. V gave up 3 bases and J gave up 0 bases, with 6 bases separating them. Germline V lookup: CDR1 SGHVS, CDR2 FQNEAQ. CDR3 in DNA: TGTGCCAGCAGCTTGAGACGTAGCAATCAGCCCCAGCATTTT. Translation: CASSLRRSNQPQHF.

This clonotype was recorded many times. The rearrangement links TRBV6-2 or TRBV6-3 to TRBJ1-5; D remains ambiguous. The germline CDR1 and CDR2 sequences are MNHEY and SVGEGT. Trimming stripped 5 bases from V and 5 bases from J, with 13 bases between. CDR3 size: 14 residues. The DNA for the CDR3 is TGTGCCAGCAGTCTACCTGGATTCTATCAGCCCCAGCATTTT. This sequence encodes CASSLPGFYQPQHF.

The chain is built from TRBV7-2 and TRBJ2-1; no clear D gene. V lost 3 bases and J lost 10, with 13 bases in between. This CDR3 spans 13 amino acids. Germline assignment: CDR1 SGHTA and CDR2 FQGNSA. CDR3 sequence: CASSLALSSEQFF. The CDR3 nucleotides are TGTGCCAGCAGCTTGGCTTTATCCTCGGAGCAGTTCTTC.

This chain connects TRBV5-5 to TRBJ2-1; 12 bases agree with TRBD2. The CDR3 has 15 residues. Germline V gene lookup returns CDR1 SGHKS and CDR2 YYEKEE (reference sequence). V lost 6 bases and J lost 7; bases outside the gene matches: 8. The CDR3 DNA reads TGTGCCAGCACCCCCTCTAGCGGGGGGGCGAATGAGCAGTTCTTC. This codes for CASTPSSGGANEQFF.

V and J are TRBV20-1 and TRBJ2-7; 8 bases match TRBD2. The germline V gene encodes CDR1 DFQATT and CDR2 SNEGSKA (reference sequence). V shed 6 bases and J 0 bases; nucleotides not matched to a gene: 7. CDR3 length equals 14 residues. CDR3 bases: TGCAGTGCCATTCGGGGGGGCATCTCCTACGAGCAGTACGTC. Protein product: CSAIRGGISYEQYV.